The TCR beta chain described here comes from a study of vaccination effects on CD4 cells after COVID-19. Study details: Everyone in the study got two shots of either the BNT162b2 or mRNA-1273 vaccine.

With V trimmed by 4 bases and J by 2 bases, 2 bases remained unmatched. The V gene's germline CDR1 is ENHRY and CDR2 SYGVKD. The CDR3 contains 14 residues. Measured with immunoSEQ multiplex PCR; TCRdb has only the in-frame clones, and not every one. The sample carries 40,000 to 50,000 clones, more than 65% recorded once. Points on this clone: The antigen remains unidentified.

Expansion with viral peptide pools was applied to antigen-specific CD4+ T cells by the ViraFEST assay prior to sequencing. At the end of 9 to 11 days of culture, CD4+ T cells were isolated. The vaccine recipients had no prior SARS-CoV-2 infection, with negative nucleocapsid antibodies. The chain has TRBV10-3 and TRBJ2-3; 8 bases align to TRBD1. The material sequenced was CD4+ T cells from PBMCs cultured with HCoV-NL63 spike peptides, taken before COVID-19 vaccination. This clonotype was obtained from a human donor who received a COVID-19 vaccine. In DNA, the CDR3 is TGTGCCATCAGTGGACAGGGGTCCACAGATACGCAGTATTTT. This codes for CAISGQGSTDTQYF.